This TCR beta chain emerged from a study of blood T cell repertoires in COVID-19. Turning to the study itself: Samples representing acute and convalescent COVID-19 were sourced from the United States, Italy and Spain. Sources were T cells, B-cell-depleted T cells, or PBMCs; the material itself was cDNA or gDNA.

The CDR3 covers 15 residues. Losses at the gene ends were 6 bases for V and 1 base for J; bases not matched to a gene: 6. Germline-derived CDR1 and CDR2 are SEHNR and FQNEAQ (reference sequence). In the source study's methods: Scientists estimated how many nucleated cells there were by amplifying reference gene primers. Only in-frame clones appear in the TCRdb table, and some are missing; sequencing was by immunoSEQ multiplex PCR. That table furnishes V, J and clone size, whereas the DNA furnished D and trimming. The sample consists of roughly 230,000 clones, roughly 90% of them appearing once. Sequenced material: peripheral blood. The rearrangement uses TRBV7-9 and TRBJ2-7; 10 bases are shared with TRBD2. The clonotype originates from a human donor in a cohort sampled during active COVID-19. CDR3 coding DNA: TGTGCCAGCAGGTGGGGGACTAGCGATTCCTACGAGCAGTACTTC. Its translation is CASRWGTSDSYEQYF.